The sequence of this T cell receptor beta chain was determined in a study of metastatic and nonmetastatic thyroid tumors. On the study more broadly: Malignant thyroid and benign thyroid patients provided blood and tumor or nodule tissue whose repertoires were compared.

General observations from the study: It was reportedly found that TCR beta diversity was significantly higher in malignant thyroid tumors than in benign nodules, a difference seen in both blood and tumor samples.

Every patient underwent thyroid surgery untreated. Original analysis: Built for papillary thyroid cancer, a distant-metastasis classifier drew on CDR3 differences across clinicopathological groups. TCRdb reprocessed the PCR reads via MiXCR. The V and J calls were not made by the authors but by TCRdb's processing. The sample gives about 30,000 clones, under 30% of which show up once; 30% is in the top ten. This clone was counted at least ten times. What it binds is unknown. The sample was blood. This receptor was obtained from a female donor with papillary thyroid cancer or a benign thyroid nodule (not recorded which). Some clones in this sample may be carry-over from other donors' samples.

CDR3 in DNA: TGTGCCAGCAGCACCTACAGGGGCAGCCAAGAGACCCAGTACTTC. Residues: CASSTYRGSQETQYF. The chain employs TRBV7-9 and TRBJ2-5; 7 nucleotides match TRBD1. V was clipped by 5 bases and J by 1 base; unmatched bases: 7. This CDR3 is 15 amino acids long. Germline V gives CDR1 SEHNR, CDR2 FQNEAQ (reference sequence).